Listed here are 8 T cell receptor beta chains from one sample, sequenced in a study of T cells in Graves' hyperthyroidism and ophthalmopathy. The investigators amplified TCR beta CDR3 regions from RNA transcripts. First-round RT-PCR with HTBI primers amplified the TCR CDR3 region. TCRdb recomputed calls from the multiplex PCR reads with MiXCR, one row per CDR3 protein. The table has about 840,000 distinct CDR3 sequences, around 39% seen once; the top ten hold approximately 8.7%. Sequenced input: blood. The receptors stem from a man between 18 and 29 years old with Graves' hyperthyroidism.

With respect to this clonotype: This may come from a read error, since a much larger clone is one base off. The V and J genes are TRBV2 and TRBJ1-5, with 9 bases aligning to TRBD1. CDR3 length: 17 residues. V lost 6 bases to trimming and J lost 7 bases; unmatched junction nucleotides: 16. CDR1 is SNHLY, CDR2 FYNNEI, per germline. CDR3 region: CASRSGTGTVWNQPQHF. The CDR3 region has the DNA TGTGCCAGCAGATCCGGGACAGGGACCGTCTGGAACCAGCCCCAGCATTTT.

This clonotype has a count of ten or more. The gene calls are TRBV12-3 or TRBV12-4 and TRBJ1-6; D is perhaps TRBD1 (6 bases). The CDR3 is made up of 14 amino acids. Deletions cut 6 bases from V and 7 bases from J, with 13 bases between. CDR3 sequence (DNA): TGTGCCAGCAGCCCCGGGACAAGGAATTCACCCCTCCACTTT. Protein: CASSPGTRNSPLHF.

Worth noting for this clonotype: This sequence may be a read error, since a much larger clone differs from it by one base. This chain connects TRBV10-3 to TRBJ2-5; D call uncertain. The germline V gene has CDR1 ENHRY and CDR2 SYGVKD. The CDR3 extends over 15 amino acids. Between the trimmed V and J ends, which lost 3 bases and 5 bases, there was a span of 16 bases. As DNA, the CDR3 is TGTGCCATCAGTGATTTGGACGAAATTGGGGAGACCCAGTACTTC. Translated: CAISDLDEIGETQYF.

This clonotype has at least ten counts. The CDR3, as DNA: TGTGCCAGCAGCGCCCGTCGAGAGACCCAGTACTTC. This codes for CASSARRETQYF. J is TRBJ2-5 and V is TRBV7-2; D gene uncertain. Germline assignment: CDR1 SGHTA and CDR2 FQGNSA. The CDR3 loop spans 12 amino acids. V shed 5 bases and J shed 4 bases, with 8 bases lying between them.

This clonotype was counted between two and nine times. The CDR3 DNA follows: TGCAGCGTTGCAGGGGTCTATGGCTACACCTTC. This encodes CSVAGVYGYTF. V is TRBV29-1 and J is TRBJ1-2, with D maybe TRBD1 (6 bases). CDR1 and CDR2 (germline): SQVTM, ANQGSEA. The CDR3 runs 11 residues. V lost 4 bases, J lost 4 bases, and 7 bases lay in between.

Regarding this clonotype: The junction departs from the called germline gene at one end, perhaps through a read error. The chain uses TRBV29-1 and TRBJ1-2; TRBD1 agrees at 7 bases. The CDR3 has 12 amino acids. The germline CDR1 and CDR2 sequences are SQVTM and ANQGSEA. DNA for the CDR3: TGCAACGTTGGGGACAGCCCCTATGGCTACACCTTC. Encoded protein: CNVGDSPYGYTF.

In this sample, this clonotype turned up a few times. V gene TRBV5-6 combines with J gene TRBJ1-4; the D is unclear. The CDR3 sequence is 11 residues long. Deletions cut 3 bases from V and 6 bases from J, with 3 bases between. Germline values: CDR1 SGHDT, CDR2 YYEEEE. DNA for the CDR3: TGTGCCAGCAGCTACGATGAAAAACTGTTTTTT. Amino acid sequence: CASSYDEKLFF.

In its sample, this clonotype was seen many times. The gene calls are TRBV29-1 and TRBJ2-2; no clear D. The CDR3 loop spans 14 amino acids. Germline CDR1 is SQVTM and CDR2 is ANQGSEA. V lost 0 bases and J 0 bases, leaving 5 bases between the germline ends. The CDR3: CSVEDRTNTGELFF. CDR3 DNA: TGCAGCGTTGAAGACCGGACGAACACCGGGGAGCTGTTTTTT.